This T cell receptor beta chain was obtained from a study of blood T cell repertoires in COVID-19. About the study: Sources were T cells, B-cell-depleted T cells, or PBMCs; the material itself was cDNA or gDNA.

Under the authors' procedure: Reference gene primer amplification gave nucleated cell count estimates. Sequenced by immunoSEQ multiplex PCR; TCRdb stores in-frame clones only, minus some. D and trimming come from the DNA, and the V and J calls and clone size come from that table. The sample includes over 250,000 clones, over 75% of them seen just once. Cohort 3 donors were reported recovered after two negative PCRs, clearance, or symptom resolution. CDR1 is LNHNV and CDR2 is YYDKDF in the germline V gene (reference sequence). CDR3 length equals 15 residues. Trimming took off 1 base at V and 4 bases at J, with 13 bases between the two ends.

The sequenced sample was PBMCs or T cells enriched from blood (not recorded which). The chain joins TRBV15 to TRBJ1-1; tentative D call: TRBD1 (6 bases). This sequence originates from a woman in her 30s who had recovered from COVID-19. CDR3 bases: TGTGCCACCAGCAGAGGCAGGGGAGTGGGCACTGAAGCTTTCTTT. Its protein product is CATSRGRGVGTEAFF.